This T cell receptor beta chain is from a study of blood T cell repertoires in COVID-19. Study-wide background: The analysed material was cDNA or gDNA that came from T cells, B-cell-depleted T cells, or PBMCs.

As processed by the authors: For nucleated cells, counts were estimated from reference gene primer amplification. Sequencing used immunoSEQ multiplex PCR; TCRdb keeps in-frame clones, though not all of them. The D gene and trimming were derived from the DNA, and the V and J assignments and clone size from that table. The table shows a few hundred thousand clones, with approximately 78% occurring only once. Germline CDR1 and CDR2: SQVTM and ANQGSEA. The V and J ends lost 7 bases and 7 bases respectively, with 19 bases between them. The CDR3 contains 13 residues. The source is a woman of 80 years or more with COVID-19, enrolled during active disease. Sequencing was performed on peripheral blood. The V call is TRBV29-1, the J call TRBJ1-1, with D perhaps matching TRBD1 (6 bases). Written as DNA, the CDR3 is TGCAGCGCCCACAGGGATCCCCCTTTTGAAGCTTTCTTT. Translated, it gives CSAHRDPPFEAFF.